A selection of T cell receptor beta chains follows, all from one sample in a study of T cell responses to AZD1222 COVID-19 vaccine. TCRdb's table, derived via immunoSEQ multiplex PCR, lists solely in-frame clones and lacks some. The data hold approximately 100,000 clones, with just under 90% observed a single time. The specimen was peripheral blood, collected on day 0 of AZD1222 vaccination. These receptors all come from an adult in good health. The CDR3 runs from the conserved cysteine through the conserved F or W. D genes are given only for firm matches. The listing skips clone size in some rows; elsewhere it reads once, few, many or a size class.

d_gene	j_gene	v_gene	abundance	CDR3aa	CDR3nt
TRBD1	TRBJ2-5	TRBV7-3	.	CASSLLGRGSPQETQYF	TGTGCCAGCAGCTTACTGGGCAGGGGGAGCCCCCAAGAGACCCAGTACTTC
.	TRBJ1-2	TRBV27	.	CASSYSGNYGYTF	TGTGCCAGCAGTTATTCAGGAAACTATGGCTACACCTTC
TRBD1	TRBJ1-4	TRBV24-1	once	CATSDASGGGEKLFF	TGTGCCACCAGTGATGCCTCAGGGGGAGGAGAAAAACTGTTTTTT
TRBD2	TRBJ2-3	TRBV7-3	.	CASSSSGRVDTQYF	TGTGCCAGCAGCTCTAGCGGGAGAGTGGATACGCAGTATTTT
.	TRBJ1-1	TRBV12-3/TRBV12-4	.	CASSLAVNTEAFF	TGTGCCAGCAGTTTAGCAGTGAACACTGAAGCTTTCTTT
.	TRBJ1-1	TRBV7-3	.	CASRQSMNTEAFF	TGTGCCAGCAGACAAAGTATGAACACTGAAGCTTTCTTT
TRBD2	TRBJ2-7	TRBV5-4	.	CASSNGRGQGEQYF	TGTGCCAGCAGTAATGGGAGGGGCCAAGGGGAGCAGTACTTC
.	TRBJ2-5	TRBV6-5	.	CASTSGAGAQETQYF	TGTGCCAGCACCTCGGGGGCGGGGGCACAAGAGACCCAGTACTTC
TRBD1	TRBJ1-2	TRBV15	.	CATSRDPGQGYGYTF	TGTGCCACCAGCAGAGATCCGGGACAGGGCTATGGCTACACCTTC
.	TRBJ2-1	TRBV9	.	CASSVDSGDEQFF	TGTGCCAGCAGCGTTGATAGCGGAGATGAGCAGTTCTTC
.	TRBJ1-3	TRBV24-1	few	CATSESGNTIYF	TGTGCCACCAGTGAGTCGGGGAACACCATATATTTT
.	TRBJ2-2	TRBV5-4	.	CASSLVGPLNTGELFF	TGTGCCAGCAGCTTGGTAGGACCCCTGAACACCGGGGAGCTGTTTTTT
.	TRBJ2-3	TRBV19	.	CASSIAQGSSTDTQYF	TGTGCCAGTAGTATAGCACAGGGAAGTAGCACAGATACGCAGTATTTT
.	TRBJ2-4	TRBV23-1	.	CASSHFGSSCDLSVKNIQYF	TGCGCCAGCAGTCATTTTGGGTCTAGCTGCGACTTAAGCGTCAAAAACATTCAGTACTTC
TRBD1	TRBJ1-3	TRBV12-3/TRBV12-4	.	CASDRAGNTIYF	TGTGCCAGCGACAGGGCTGGAAACACCATATATTTT
TRBD2	TRBJ2-7	TRBV7-8	.	CASSLATSGRSQEQYF	TGTGCCAGCAGCTTAGCCACTAGCGGGAGGTCCCAGGAGCAGTACTTC
.	TRBJ2-1	TRBV12-5	.	CASGTSWNEQFF	TGTGCTAGTGGTACGAGCTGGAATGAGCAGTTCTTC
TRBD1	TRBJ2-1	TRBV29-1	.	CSPGTGASYNEQFF	TGCAGCCCGGGGACAGGCGCTTCCTACAATGAGCAGTTCTTC
TRBD2	TRBJ2-7	TRBV19	.	CASKQSSGSYEQYF	TGTGCCAGTAAGCAGAGTAGCGGGTCCTACGAGCAGTACTTC
TRBD1	TRBJ1-1	TRBV28	.	CASGLRDRLEAFF	TGTGCCAGCGGACTCCGGGACAGATTAGAAGCTTTCTTT
TRBD1	TRBJ1-6	TRBV5-6	few	CASSLERGRVYGSPLHF	TGTGCCAGCAGCTTGGAAAGGGGGCGAGTTTATGGTTCACCCCTCCACTTT
.	TRBJ1-5	TRBV3-1/TRBV3-2	once	CASSQARDQPQHF	TGTGCCAGCAGCCAAGCCAGGGACCAGCCCCAGCATTTT
.	TRBJ2-2	TRBV19	.	CASTVSLAGELFF	TGTGCCAGCACCGTCTCACTAGCCGGGGAGCTGTTTTTT
.	TRBJ1-6	TRBV5-1	.	CASSFGRGQGPNSPLHF	TGCGCCAGCAGTTTCGGACGTGGGCAGGGCCCTAATTCACCCCTCCACTTT
.	TRBJ1-6	TRBV5-1	few	CASSQTTYNSPLHF	TGCGCCAGCAGCCAGACAACATATAATTCACCCCTCCACTTT
TRBD1	TRBJ1-6	TRBV7-9	.	CASSLTLQGLYNSPLHF	TGTGCCAGCAGCTTAACCTTACAGGGGCTTTATAATTCACCCCTCCACTTT
.	TRBJ2-7	TRBV27	.	CASSFSFARANEQYF	TGTGCCAGCAGTTTCTCCTTCGCCAGGGCAAACGAGCAGTACTTC
.	TRBJ1-2	TRBV3-1/TRBV3-2	.	CASSQGGGRATGRCDNYGYTF	TGTGCCAGCAGCCAAGGGGGGGGCCGCGCAACAGGTCGGTGCGATAACTATGGCTACACCTTC
.	TRBJ2-4	TRBV20-1	.	CSASPNLGGYIQYF	TGCAGTGCTAGTCCGAATCTCGGGGGATACATTCAGTACTTC
TRBD2	TRBJ2-6	TRBV19	.	CASSMPGLAENSGANVLTF	TGTGCCAGTAGTATGCCGGGACTAGCGGAGAACTCTGGGGCCAACGTCCTGACTTTC
TRBD2	TRBJ2-7	TRBV4-3	once	CASSQELAGVGEQYF	TGCGCCAGCAGCCAAGAACTAGCGGGGGTCGGCGAGCAGTACTTC
.	TRBJ2-7	TRBV10-3	.	CAIRGGTGSYEQYF	TGTGCCATCAGGGGGGGTACTGGGTCCTACGAGCAGTACTTC
.	TRBJ1-2	TRBV10-3	few	CAISEAHTWWGHYGYTF	TGTGCCATCAGTGAGGCCCACACTTGGTGGGGGCACTATGGCTACACCTTC
.	TRBJ2-2	TRBV5-1	.	CASAQGTQPVRELFF	TGCGCCAGCGCCCAGGGGACCCAACCCGTCCGGGAGCTGTTTTTT
.	TRBJ1-6	TRBV27	.	CASSPSQGWPYNSPLHF	TGTGCCAGCAGTCCCTCACAGGGTTGGCCCTATAATTCACCCCTCCACTTT
TRBD2	TRBJ2-1	TRBV19	.	CASSLGLVKDEQFF	TGTGCCAGTTCCCTCGGACTAGTAAAGGATGAGCAGTTCTTC
.	TRBJ2-6	TRBV29-1	.	CSASFSGANVLTF	TGCAGCGCCAGTTTCTCTGGGGCCAACGTCCTGACTTTC
.	TRBJ2-7	TRBV15	.	CATSIQLAGYEQYF	TGTGCCACCAGCATCCAACTAGCCGGTTACGAGCAGTACTTC
.	TRBJ1-5	TRBV19	once	CASSEEGRGNQPQHF	TGTGCCAGTAGTGAGGAGGGGCGAGGCAATCAGCCCCAGCATTTT
.	TRBJ1-4	TRBV5-4	.	CASSRGGLGEKLFF	TGTGCCAGCAGCCGGGGGGGGCTCGGGGAAAAACTGTTTTTT
TRBD2	TRBJ2-2	TRBV28	.	CATDGLAGAGELFF	TGTGCCACCGATGGACTAGCGGGAGCCGGGGAGCTGTTTTTT
.	TRBJ2-3	TRBV7-2	.	CASSLRGPTLDTQYF	TGTGCCAGCAGCTTAAGGGGCCCCACCCTAGATACGCAGTATTTT
TRBD2	TRBJ2-1	TRBV18	.	CASSPGLANEQFF	TGTGCCAGCTCACCTGGACTAGCCAATGAGCAGTTCTTC
.	TRBJ2-3	TRBV6-5	.	CASTEGLSDTQYF	TGTGCCAGCACGGAGGGCCTCTCTGATACGCAGTATTTT
TRBD1	TRBJ2-1	TRBV10-3	once	CAISDYRQGNEQFF	TGTGCCATCAGTGATTACCGACAGGGCAATGAGCAGTTCTTC
.	TRBJ1-1	TRBV19	.	CASRLTDQAFF	TGTGCCAGTAGGTTGACGGATCAAGCTTTCTTT
TRBD1	TRBJ2-1	TRBV6-2/TRBV6-3	.	CASSSRGQGYNEQFF	TGTGCCAGCAGTTCAAGAGGACAGGGTTACAATGAGCAGTTCTTC
TRBD1	TRBJ1-2	TRBV5-6	.	CASSLGAGGGINYGYTF	TGTGCCAGCAGCCTGGGGGCAGGGGGCGGGATTAACTATGGCTACACCTTC
.	TRBJ2-1	TRBV2	.	CASRRTVDEQFF	TGTGCCAGCAGAAGGACAGTGGATGAGCAGTTCTTC
.	TRBJ2-1	TRBV18	.	CASSPQGRAYNEQFF	TGTGCCAGCTCACCCCAGGGTAGGGCGTACAATGAGCAGTTCTTC
TRBD1	TRBJ1-2	TRBV27	.	CASSKEQGNYGYTF	TGTGCCAGCAGTAAAGAACAGGGGAACTATGGCTACACCTTC
.	TRBJ1-1	TRBV25-1	.	CTSSGQGNWNTEAFF	TGTACCAGCAGTGGTCAGGGGAATTGGAACACTGAAGCTTTCTTT
.	TRBJ2-7	TRBV29-1	.	CSVRTGGDGLEQYF	TGCAGCGTCCGCACCGGGGGCGACGGTCTCGAGCAGTACTTC
.	TRBJ2-6	TRBV7-8	.	CASSLDTSGALGANVLTF	TGTGCCAGCAGCTTAGATACTTCGGGGGCCCTTGGGGCCAACGTCCTGACTTTC
TRBD2	TRBJ2-1	TRBV5-4	.	CASSLTSGSYNEQFF	TGTGCCAGCAGCTTGACTAGCGGGTCTTACAATGAGCAGTTCTTC
.	TRBJ1-1	TRBV5-1	.	CASSLTGNTNTEAFF	TGCGCCAGCAGCTTAACCGGGAACACGAACACTGAAGCTTTCTTT
TRBD1	TRBJ2-3	TRBV6-2/TRBV6-3	.	CASSYSRDSKTSTDTQYF	TGTGCCAGCAGTTACTCGAGGGACAGTAAAACTAGCACAGATACGCAGTATTTT
TRBD2	TRBJ2-1	TRBV7-7	.	CASSPGGGAYNEQFF	TGTGCTAGCAGCCCCGGGGGGGGAGCCTACAATGAGCAGTTCTTC
TRBD2	TRBJ2-3	TRBV19	.	CASSRVTSGFTDTQYF	TGTGCCAGTAGTAGGGTCACTAGCGGGTTCACAGATACGCAGTATTTT
.	TRBJ2-4	TRBV20-1	.	CSATKNIQYF	TGCAGTGCTACCAAAAACATTCAGTACTTC